Listed below are T cell receptor beta chains from one sample, sequenced in a study of T-cell reconstitution after alpha-beta-depleted transplantation in children. TCRdb called the PCR reads again in MiXCR, with one record for every CDR3 protein. The data contain some 550,000 distinct CDR3 sequences, 15% to 20% of them singletons. The material sequenced was PBMCs from the stem cell graft donor, taken from the stem cell graft. Receptors originate from a human donor who donated a stem cell graft to a child with acute lymphoblastic leukemia. Both conserved end residues are part of each CDR3. D genes are given only for firm matches. A clone size is listed for some rows: how often the clone was seen (once, few, many), or a class if it is expanded.

V gene: TRBV5-6; D gene: TRBD1; J gene: TRBJ1-1; clone size: NA; CDR3 protein: CASSWGTGVQGTEAFF; CDR3 DNA: TGTGCCAGCAGCTGGGGGACAGGGGTTCAAGGCACTGAAGCTTTCTTT
V gene: TRBV20-1; D gene: TRBD1; J gene: TRBJ2-7; clone size: few; CDR3 protein: CSAKPGQGYEQYF; CDR3 DNA: TGCAGTGCCAAGCCGGGACAGGGCTACGAGCAGTACTTC
V gene: TRBV29-1; D gene: NA; J gene: TRBJ1-1; clone size: few; CDR3 protein: CSVEMDRAEAFF; CDR3 DNA: TGCAGCGTTGAGATGGACCGGGCAGAAGCTTTCTTT
V gene: TRBV5-1; D gene: NA; J gene: TRBJ2-4; clone size: few; CDR3 protein: CACSLDPGDIQYF; CDR3 DNA: TGCGCCTGCTCTTTGGACCCCGGTGACATTCAGTACTTC
V gene: TRBV28; D gene: NA; J gene: TRBJ2-1; clone size: NA; CDR3 protein: CASKTQGGNEQFF; CDR3 DNA: TGTGCCAGCAAGACACAGGGAGGGAATGAGCAGTTCTTC
V gene: TRBV5-1; D gene: TRBD2; J gene: TRBJ2-1; clone size: NA; CDR3 protein: CASSLSGRKINEQFF; CDR3 DNA: TGCGCCAGCAGCCTTAGCGGGAGGAAGATCAATGAGCAGTTCTTC
V gene: TRBV29-1; D gene: NA; J gene: TRBJ2-7; clone size: few; CDR3 protein: CSAGPTPSYEQYF; CDR3 DNA: TGCAGCGCCGGACCAACACCCTCCTACGAGCAGTACTTC
V gene: TRBV5-4; D gene: NA; J gene: TRBJ2-7; clone size: NA; CDR3 protein: CASSLGRTIYEQYF; CDR3 DNA: TGTGCCAGCAGCTTGGGACGGACTATCTACGAGCAGTACTTC
V gene: TRBV27; D gene: NA; J gene: TRBJ1-2; clone size: NA; CDR3 protein: CASRITEHYGYTF; CDR3 DNA: TGTGCCAGCAGGATTACAGAACACTATGGCTACACCTTC
V gene: TRBV24-1; D gene: NA; J gene: TRBJ1-1; clone size: few; CDR3 protein: CATRSGSGNTEAFF; CDR3 DNA: TGTGCCACCAGATCAGGGAGTGGGAACACTGAAGCTTTCTTT
V gene: TRBV7-8; D gene: NA; J gene: TRBJ2-5; clone size: few; CDR3 protein: CASRRSSGFQETQYF; CDR3 DNA: TGTGCCAGCAGGCGCTCGAGCGGGTTCCAAGAGACCCAGTACTTC
V gene: TRBV7-6; D gene: NA; J gene: TRBJ2-5; clone size: NA; CDR3 protein: CASSLTGGVLSETQYF; CDR3 DNA: TGTGCCAGCAGCTTAACAGGGGGGGTGTTATCAGAGACCCAGTACTTC
V gene: TRBV11-2; D gene: TRBD2; J gene: TRBJ2-2; clone size: NA; CDR3 protein: CASSAGLAETTGELFF; CDR3 DNA: TGTGCCAGCAGCGCGGGACTAGCGGAGACCACCGGGGAGCTGTTTTTT
V gene: TRBV12-3/TRBV12-4; D gene: NA; J gene: TRBJ2-5; clone size: NA; CDR3 protein: CASSSRMGTLGETRYF; CDR3 DNA: TGTGCCAGCAGTTCCCGAATGGGGACATTGGGGGAGACCCGGTACTTC
V gene: TRBV20-1; D gene: NA; J gene: TRBJ2-1; clone size: NA; CDR3 protein: CSARDRPTLARSYNEQFF; CDR3 DNA: TGCAGTGCTAGAGATCGGCCTACCCTAGCGAGATCCTACAATGAGCAGTTCTTC
V gene: TRBV20-1; D gene: NA; J gene: TRBJ2-1; clone size: few; CDR3 protein: CSARPDSYNEQFF; CDR3 DNA: TGCAGTGCTAGACCCGACTCCTACAATGAGCAGTTCTTC
V gene: TRBV5-1; D gene: TRBD2; J gene: TRBJ2-7; clone size: few; CDR3 protein: CASSLVASGISYEQYF; CDR3 DNA: TGCGCCAGCAGCTTGGTGGCTAGCGGGATTTCCTACGAGCAGTACTTC
V gene: TRBV9; D gene: TRBD1; J gene: TRBJ2-1; clone size: NA; CDR3 protein: CASRAGTGLRNEQFF; CDR3 DNA: TGTGCCAGCAGAGCCGGGACAGGGCTGAGGAATGAGCAGTTCTTC
V gene: TRBV7-9; D gene: NA; J gene: TRBJ2-7; clone size: many; CDR3 protein: CASSLLTYEQYF; CDR3 DNA: TGTGCCAGCAGCTTGTTAACCTACGAGCAGTACTTC
V gene: TRBV13; D gene: NA; J gene: TRBJ2-1; clone size: NA; CDR3 protein: CASSPLGSGEQFF; CDR3 DNA: TGTGCCAGCAGCCCCCTGGGTAGCGGAGAGCAGTTCTTC
V gene: TRBV7-9; D gene: NA; J gene: TRBJ1-2; clone size: many; CDR3 protein: CASSLGGPYGYTF; CDR3 DNA: TGTGCCAGCAGTTTGGGGGGCCCCTATGGCTACACCTTC
V gene: TRBV9; D gene: NA; J gene: TRBJ1-2; clone size: NA; CDR3 protein: CASSGGDQARRGYTF; CDR3 DNA: TGTGCCAGCAGCGGAGGAGATCAAGCCCGGAGAGGCTACACCTTC
V gene: TRBV5-4; D gene: TRBD2; J gene: TRBJ2-1; clone size: once; CDR3 protein: CASRNEFRAGEVYNEQFF; CDR3 DNA: TGTGCCAGCAGGAACGAGTTTCGAGCGGGAGAGGTCTACAATGAGCAGTTCTTC
V gene: TRBV7-2; D gene: NA; J gene: TRBJ1-1; clone size: few; CDR3 protein: CASSLGATAGRFNTEAFF; CDR3 DNA: TGTGCCAGCAGCTTAGGCGCTACGGCAGGGAGGTTTAACACTGAAGCTTTCTTT
V gene: TRBV20-1; D gene: NA; J gene: TRBJ2-2; clone size: NA; CDR3 protein: CSARVLRPGELFF; CDR3 DNA: TGCAGTGCTAGGGTACTTCGGCCCGGGGAGCTGTTTTTT
V gene: TRBV18; D gene: NA; J gene: TRBJ2-5; clone size: many; CDR3 protein: CASSPGLGQETQYF; CDR3 DNA: TGCGCCAGCAGCCCCGGACTGGGCCAAGAGACCCAGTACTTC
V gene: TRBV12-3/TRBV12-4; D gene: NA; J gene: TRBJ2-1; clone size: few; CDR3 protein: CASSLLKRYPYNEQFF; CDR3 DNA: TGTGCCAGTAGCCTTCTGAAGCGGTATCCCTACAATGAGCAGTTCTTC
V gene: TRBV12-3/TRBV12-4; D gene: TRBD1; J gene: TRBJ1-2; clone size: few; CDR3 protein: CASSFQGGYGYTF; CDR3 DNA: TGTGCCAGCAGTTTTCAGGGGGGCTATGGCTACACCTTC
V gene: TRBV4-1; D gene: TRBD2; J gene: TRBJ2-1; clone size: few; CDR3 protein: CASSQALLTSGSYNEQFF; CDR3 DNA: TGCGCCAGCAGCCAAGCTCTCCTAACTAGCGGATCCTACAATGAGCAGTTCTTC
V gene: TRBV5-6; D gene: TRBD1; J gene: TRBJ2-5; clone size: many; CDR3 protein: CASSPTGVETQYF; CDR3 DNA: TGTGCCAGCAGCCCTACAGGGGTGGAGACCCAGTACTTC
V gene: TRBV3-1; D gene: NA; J gene: TRBJ2-6; clone size: NA; CDR3 protein: CASSQEGLSGANVLTF; CDR3 DNA: TGTGCCAGCAGCCAAGAAGGCCTCTCTGGGGCCAACGTCCTGACTTTC
V gene: TRBV30; D gene: NA; J gene: TRBJ2-7; clone size: NA; CDR3 protein: CAWSVVEGPYEQYF; CDR3 DNA: TGTGCCTGGAGTGTTGTGGAGGGGCCCTACGAGCAGTACTTC
V gene: TRBV10-2; D gene: TRBD2; J gene: TRBJ2-5; clone size: NA; CDR3 protein: CATSLAGGPGETQYF; CDR3 DNA: TGCGCCACTTCACTAGCGGGAGGGCCGGGTGAGACCCAGTACTTC
V gene: TRBV5-1; D gene: NA; J gene: TRBJ2-1; clone size: many; CDR3 protein: CASRWAQNEQFF; CDR3 DNA: TGCGCCAGCAGATGGGCACAGAATGAGCAGTTCTTC
V gene: TRBV27; D gene: TRBD2; J gene: TRBJ2-7; clone size: few; CDR3 protein: CASIATSGSYEQYF; CDR3 DNA: TGTGCCAGCATAGCGACTAGCGGGTCCTACGAGCAGTACTTC
V gene: TRBV10-3; D gene: TRBD1; J gene: TRBJ1-1; clone size: NA; CDR3 protein: CAISESPGGIWNTEAFF; CDR3 DNA: TGTGCCATCAGTGAGTCGCCAGGGGGAATATGGAACACTGAAGCTTTCTTT
V gene: TRBV7-3; D gene: NA; J gene: TRBJ2-1; clone size: NA; CDR3 protein: CASSENYGFSYNEQFF; CDR3 DNA: TGTGCCAGCAGCGAGAATTACGGGTTTTCCTACAATGAGCAGTTCTTC
V gene: TRBV29-1; D gene: TRBD2; J gene: TRBJ2-3; clone size: few; CDR3 protein: CSVRSRGDTDTQYF; CDR3 DNA: TGCAGCGTCCGGAGTCGGGGGGACACAGATACGCAGTATTTT
V gene: TRBV19; D gene: TRBD2; J gene: TRBJ2-7; clone size: few; CDR3 protein: CASRNLAGGAEQYF; CDR3 DNA: TGTGCCAGTAGGAACTTAGCGGGAGGAGCCGAGCAGTACTTC
V gene: TRBV7-7; D gene: TRBD1; J gene: TRBJ2-7; clone size: few; CDR3 protein: CASSSGQGTYEQYF; CDR3 DNA: TGTGCCAGCAGCTCGGGACAGGGGACCTACGAGCAGTACTTC
V gene: TRBV7-9; D gene: NA; J gene: TRBJ2-3; clone size: few; CDR3 protein: CASSPTGTRADTQYF; CDR3 DNA: TGTGCCAGCAGCCCGACCGGGACAAGGGCAGATACGCAGTATTTT